The count of the clone carrying this TCR beta chain is one. Its target is unknown. The V gene end was trimmed by 3 bases and the J gene end by 7 bases; junction bases not matched to a gene: 4. CDR1 SGDLS and CDR2 YYNGEE come from the germline V gene. The CDR3 loop spans 14 amino acids. These data come from a study of cytomegalovirus exposure and HLA in healthy donors. Overall study findings and caveats: The majority of CMV-associated TCR beta chains were reported as apparently HLA-restricted in a later analysis. What a later analysis showed was that several of the most significant clusters appeared linked to common viral pathogens. The study carried out a later analysis of TCR beta sequences. It associated some 17,000 of them with specific HLA alleles at a false discovery rate of 0.05.

The primer mix had 60 Vbeta and 13 Jbeta primers. Generated by immunoSEQ multiplex PCR, the TCRdb table keeps only in-frame clones and is missing some. This table holds some 100,000 clones, around 77% found once. This chain uses TRBV9 with TRBJ1-4, with 9 bases lining up with TRBD1. The sample comprised PBMCs. The receptor's source is a man aged 35 to 55 in good health and CMV-seropositive. The chain's CDR3 is CASSATGGGEKLFF. For the CDR3, the DNA is TGTGCCAGCAGCGCAACAGGGGGCGGTGAAAAACTGTTTTTT.